One sample yielded the 24 T cell receptor beta chains listed below, sequenced in a study of blood T cell dynamics during melanoma immunotherapy. Time point: week 3, after first cycle of checkpoint inhibitor. Profiled with immunoSEQ multiplex PCR; TCRdb holds only in-frame clones, not every one. The repertoire holds 6,000 to 8,000 clones, with 88% as singletons. The specimen was blood, collected from a patient treated with checkpoint blockade. All receptors derive from a human donor with melanoma.

The chain is built from TRBV7-8 and TRBJ1-5; D not certain. CDR3 length: 16 amino acids. V was cut by 2 bases and J by 2 bases, with 13 bases left in between. Per the germline V gene, CDR1 is SGHVS and CDR2 is FQNEAQ. CDR3 sequence reads: CASSLLRASGNQPQHF. CDR3 coding DNA: TGTGCCAGCAGCTTACTCCGGGCCTCGGGCAATCAGCCCCAGCATTTT. Full variable domain (outside the CDR3, taken from reference TRBV7-8 and TRBJ1-5): GAGVSQSPRYKVAKRGQDVALRCDPISGHVSLFWYQQALGQGPEFLTYFQNEAQLDKSGLPSDRFFAERPEGSVSTLKIQRTQQEDSAVYLCASSLLRASGNQPQHFGDGTRLSIL.

The rearrangement links TRBV19 to TRBJ2-3; D uncertain. This CDR3 has 13 residues. Trimming left V 6 bases short and J 4 bases short, with 11 bases between. Germline assignment: CDR1 LNHDA and CDR2 SQIVND (reference sequence). CDR3 protein: CASSLSTPDTQYF. The DNA of the CDR3 is TGTGCCAGTAGCCTTAGCACACCAGATACGCAGTATTTT.

The J gene is TRBJ2-2, the V gene TRBV6-5; D not certain. The V end lost 4 bases, the J end lost 3 bases, and 12 bases lay between the germline ends. The CDR3 is made up of 15 amino acids. Germline V lookup: CDR1 MNHEY, CDR2 SVGAGI. The CDR3, as DNA: TGTGCCAGCAGTTCCAACTCGTTCCACACCGGGGAGCTGTTTTTT. It specifies CASSSNSFHTGELFF.

This rearrangement joins TRBV2 to TRBJ1-1, with D unclear. CDR1 is SNHLY and CDR2 is FYNNEI in the germline V gene. With 7 bases removed from V and 4 bases from J, the gap between germline ends came to 10 bases. This CDR3 comprises 12 residues. CDR3 nucleotides: TGTGCCAGCACCGGTCGTGGCACTGAAGCTTTCTTT. Residues: CASTGRGTEAFF.

This chain uses TRBV7-3 with TRBJ2-5, with D possibly matching TRBD2 (5 bases). Germline loops: CDR1 SGHTA, CDR2 FQGTGA. This CDR3 contains 15 residues. V was shortened by 4 bases and J by 9 bases, with 21 bases between the two germline ends. The CDR3 nucleotides are TGTGCCAGCAGCTCCTCGGGGAGAACGGGGTCGGCCCAGTACTTC. This codes for CASSSSGRTGSAQYF. Drawing the rest from reference TRBV7-3 and TRBJ2-5, the complete variable domain is GAGVSQTPSNKVTEKGKYVELRCDPISGHTALYWYRQSLGQGPEFLIYFQGTGAADDSGLPNDRFFAVRPEGSVSTLKIQRTERGDSAVYLCASSSSGRTGSAQYFGPGTRLLVL.

This chain links TRBV28 with TRBJ1-5, with a possible D match to TRBD1 (5 bases). The V end lost 3 bases, the J end lost 2 bases, and 11 bases lay between the germline ends. CDR1 MDHEN and CDR2 SYDVKM come from the germline V gene. The CDR3 totals 15 residues. CDR3 DNA: TGTGCCAGCAGTTTCACCGGGGCTGGCAATCAGCCCCAGCATTTT. Its protein is CASSFTGAGNQPQHF.

The chain links TRBV5-1 to TRBJ1-6; D might be TRBD1 (5 bases). V lost 2 bases and J lost 6, with 18 bases in between. CDR3 length: 17 amino acids. CDR1 and CDR2 (germline): SGHRS, YFSETQ. CDR3 coding DNA: TGCGCCAGCAGCTTAATCAGGGCTGGAGCGGGTAATTCACCCCTCCACTTT. Translation gives CASSLIRAGAGNSPLHF.

The V and J genes are TRBV5-1 and TRBJ2-3; possibly TRBD2 for D (6 bases). Trimming pared 2 bases from V and 2 bases from J, leaving 12 bases between. The CDR3 runs 15 residues. The germline CDR1 and CDR2 sequences are SGHRS and YFSETQ. CDR3: CASSFNSGPTDTQYF. In DNA, the CDR3 is TGCGCCAGCAGCTTTAATAGCGGACCCACAGATACGCAGTATTTT. Drawing the rest from reference TRBV5-1 and TRBJ2-3, the complete variable domain is KAGVTQTPRYLIKTRGQQVTLSCSPISGHRSVSWYQQTPGQGLQFLFEYFSETQRNKGNFPGRFSGRQFSNSRSEMNVSTLELGDSALYLCASSFNSGPTDTQYFGPGTRLTVL.

V gene TRBV30 combines with J gene TRBJ1-5, with D perhaps matching TRBD1 (5 bases). There are 13 residues in the CDR3. Deletions cut 6 bases from V and 2 bases from J, with 11 bases between. Germline V CDR1 and CDR2: GTSNPN, SVGIG (reference sequence). The CDR3 DNA reads TGTGCCTGTCAGTTGGGGGGCAATCAGCCCCAGCATTTT. The encoded protein is CACQLGGNQPQHF.

This clone has just one count. The chain uses TRBV5-1 and TRBJ2-3, with 9 bases identical to TRBD2. Trimming took 2 bases from V and 2 from J; bases not matched to a gene: 3. Germline CDR1 SGHRS, CDR2 YFSETQ. The CDR3 is made up of 15 amino acids. The CDR3 nucleotides are TGCGCCAGCAGCTTAGAGCGGGGGGACACAGATACGCAGTATTTT. The encoded protein is CASSLERGDTDTQYF.

The J gene is TRBJ2-1, the V gene TRBV12-5; perhaps D is TRBD1 or TRBD2 (5 bases each). Germline CDR1 and CDR2: LGHNT and FRNRAP. The CDR3 spans 14 residues. The V gene lost 9 bases and the J gene lost 4 bases, with 16 bases spanning the gap. CDR3 in amino acids: CASKGTGQYNEQFF. The CDR3 DNA sequence: TGTGCTAGCAAGGGGACGGGTCAGTACAATGAGCAGTTCTTC.

The CDR3 DNA reads as TGTGCCAGCAGCTCCCAAGGGAATTCACCCCTCCACTTT. Translation: CASSSQGNSPLHF. This chain joins TRBV7-6 and TRBJ1-6; D unclear. The V end lost 4 bases, the J end lost 7 bases, and 8 bases lay between the germline ends. The germline gives CDR1 SGHVS, CDR2 FNYEAQ. This CDR3 is 13 amino acids long.

This rearrangement joins TRBV4-1 to TRBJ2-3; 8 bases fit TRBD1. The ends lost 7 bases at V and 0 bases at J; junction bases unmatched: 15. Germline V gene lookup returns CDR1 MGHRA and CDR2 YSYEKL. The CDR3 totals 18 residues. The CDR3, as DNA: TGCGCCAGCACCCAGGGGGGCAGGGGGCTCCTAAGCACAGATACGCAGTATTTT. Protein product: CASTQGGRGLLSTDTQYF.

The chain couples TRBV5-1 to TRBJ2-7, with D perhaps being TRBD1 or TRBD2 (5 bases each). The CDR3 is 15 residues long. Germline CDR1 is SGHRS and CDR2 is YFSETQ. The V end was cut by 2 bases, the J end by 4 bases, with 16 bases between. The CDR3 DNA is TGCGCCAGCAGCTTCGCTTTTCGGGGCCGATACGAGCAGTACTTC. Its translation: CASSFAFRGRYEQYF.

The rearrangement uses TRBV6-1 and TRBJ2-3; TRBD1 matches 10 bases. CDR3 size: 17 residues. Germline V gives CDR1 MNHNS, CDR2 SASEGT. Trimming took 2 bases from V and 1 from J; bases not matched to a gene: 6. CDR3 residues: CASSETGTGVRTDTQYF. DNA of the CDR3: TGTGCCAGCAGTGAAACCGGGACAGGGGTCCGCACAGATACGCAGTATTTT.

This chain connects TRBV5-1 to TRBJ2-4; either TRBD1 or TRBD2 may fit D (5 bases each). Per germline, CDR1 SGHRS and CDR2 YFSETQ. Trimming stripped 3 bases from V and 7 bases from J, with 8 bases between. CDR3 length equals 12 residues. CDR3 sequence reads: CASSWWGNIQYF. The CDR3 DNA reads as TGCGCCAGCAGCTGGTGGGGGAACATTCAGTACTTC.

The V and J genes are TRBV28 and TRBJ1-2; D unclear. The CDR3 length is 15 residues. CDR1 is MDHEN and CDR2 is SYDVKM in the germline V gene. Trimming took 3 bases from V and 1 from J, leaving 12 bases between them. The CDR3, as DNA: TGTGCCAGCAGTTTTTCGGCAGGTAGTAACTATGGCTACACCTTC. Its protein is CASSFSAGSNYGYTF.

This chain uses TRBV2 with TRBJ2-3, with 13 bases fitting TRBD2. Germline V lookup: CDR1 SNHLY, CDR2 FYNNEI. The CDR3 runs to 15 residues. V was pared by 6 bases and J by 3 bases, with 3 bases of the junction left unmatched. CDR3 nucleotide sequence: TGTGCCAGCAGGGAGACTAGCGGGGGGACAGATACGCAGTATTTT. Its protein is CASRETSGGTDTQYF.

The chain couples TRBV2 to TRBJ1-1; weak D call: TRBD1 (6 bases). V gave up 0 bases and J gave up 1 base, with 9 bases separating them. The CDR3 sequence is 15 residues long. Germline CDR1 reads SNHLY; CDR2 reads FYNNEI. As DNA, the CDR3 is TGTGCCAGCAGTGAAGCAGGGGGGTGGAACACTGAAGCTTTCTTT. This codes for CASSEAGGWNTEAFF.

V gene TRBV11-2 combines with J gene TRBJ2-1; TRBD2 matches at 9 bases. Germline CDR1 is SGHAT and CDR2 is FQNNGV. This CDR3 spans 16 amino acids. Unmatched junction bases numbered 3, after V lost 1 base and J lost 2 bases. In DNA, the CDR3 is TGTGCCAGCAGCTTAGGCGGGGGGGCCACCTACAATGAGCAGTTCTTC. This codes for CASSLGGGATYNEQFF.

The rearrangement uses TRBV5-4 and TRBJ1-6; TRBD1 matches at 9 bases. With 3 bases clipped from V and 5 bases from J, the junction kept 15 bases outside the gene matches. The CDR3 consists of 19 residues. CDR1 is SGHNT and CDR2 is YYREEE in the germline V gene (reference sequence). The CDR3, as DNA: TGTGCCAGCAGCTCGATGGGGGGACCCGGGACAGGGAATAATTCACCCCTCCACTTT. Protein: CASSSMGGPGTGNNSPLHF.

The CDR3, as DNA: TGTGCCAGCAGCTTGGGGGTTTACAGGGGGCATCAGCCCCAGCATTTT. Its protein product is CASSLGVYRGHQPQHF. V gene TRBV5-6 combines with J gene TRBJ1-5; 9 bases fit TRBD1. CDR1 and CDR2 (germline): SGHDT, YYEEEE. This CDR3 comprises 16 residues. V lost 0 bases to trimming and J lost 5 bases; unmatched junction nucleotides: 6. The variable domain in full, completed from reference TRBV5-6 and TRBJ1-5, reads DAGVTQSPTHLIKTRGQQVTLRCSPKSGHDTVSWYQQALGQGPQFIFQYYEEEERQRGNFPDRFSGHQFPNYSSELNVNALLLGDSALYLCASSLGVYRGHQPQHFGDGTRLSIL.

The chain couples TRBV6-5 to TRBJ2-7, with 7 bases that match TRBD1. Germline V lookup: CDR1 MNHEY, CDR2 SVGAGI. The CDR3 has 15 residues. The trim removed 6 bases at V and 0 bases at J, leaving 8 bases unmatched. The CDR3 reads CASRNYRGSSYEQYF. The DNA for the CDR3 is TGTGCCAGCAGAAATTACAGGGGAAGCTCCTACGAGCAGTACTTC.

The chain recombines TRBV6-1 with TRBJ2-2; maybe TRBD1 (6 bases). Germline assignment: CDR1 MNHNS and CDR2 SASEGT. Trimming shortened V by 1 base and J by 8 bases, and 11 bases separated the two germline ends. CDR3 length equals 14 residues. CDR3 residues: CASSEDREIGELFF. The DNA of the CDR3 is TGTGCCAGCAGTGAAGACAGGGAAATTGGGGAGCTGTTTTTT.